In this sample, the clone carrying this T cell receptor (beta chain) turned up a few times. Its specificity is not known. The source of the sample is a study of cytomegalovirus exposure and HLA in healthy donors. As for the study in general: Ancestry clustering placed about 86% of around 400 genotyped donors in the Caucasian-associated cluster.

PCR was performed using 60 Vbeta and 13 Jbeta primers. The authors' processing: A follow-up analysis tallied tens of millions of unique TCR beta chains, roughly 11 million shared. The protocol was immunoSEQ multiplex PCR, while the TCRdb copy is restricted to in-frame clones and leaves out a portion. V, J and clone size are taken as reported in that table, and D and trimming were inferred from the DNA itself. The sample records 65,000 to 75,000 clones, 74% being singletons. Findings and limits, study-wide: Association of 15,000 to 20,000 TCR beta sequences with HLA alleles was found at 0.05 false discovery rate in a later analysis.

This TCR came from a woman aged 55 to 70 in good health and CMV-seropositive. The sample consisted of PBMCs.

The CDR3 spells CASRSTGAHNQPQHF. The CDR3 coding sequence is TGTGCCAGCCGATCAACAGGGGCTCACAATCAGCCCCAGCATTTT. The chain recombines TRBV6-5 with TRBJ1-5; TRBD1 aligns across 7 bases. The junction had 10 bases not matched to a gene; V was cut back by 8 bases and J by 3 bases. Germline V CDR1 and CDR2: MNHEY, SVGAGI. CDR3 length: 15 amino acids.